This T cell receptor (beta chain) originates from a study of T-cell reconstitution after alpha-beta-depleted transplantation in children. The authors prepared the TCRbeta library with unique molecular identifiers. TCRdb called the PCR reads again in MiXCR, with one record for every CDR3 protein. The table shows 200,000 to 250,000 distinct CDR3 sequences, with 8% to 9.5% occurring only once. Germline V gives CDR1 SGHRS, CDR2 YFSETQ. V was cut by 7 bases and J by 3 bases, with 18 bases left in between. CDR3 length: 15 amino acids. The sequence derives from a human donor who donated a stem cell graft to a child with acute lymphoblastic leukemia. The material sequenced was PBMCs from the stem cell graft donor, taken from the stem cell graft. The chain uses TRBV5-1 and TRBJ2-3, with D perhaps TRBD2 (5 bases). The CDR3 reads CASDFQLGGTDTQYF. CDR3 nucleotides: TGCGCCAGCGACTTCCAACTTGGCGGGACAGATACGCAGTATTTT.